The 22 T cell receptor beta chains below were found in one sample sequenced in a study of shared clonotypes between healthy human individuals. The table came from immunoSEQ multiplex PCR; TCRdb's copy has only in-frame clones and leaves some out. The sample has approximately 2.5 million clones; over 85% are singletons. The material sequenced was naive CD4+ T cells sorted from blood. The subset is: CD45RA+ positively selected. Source of these receptors: a man between 18 and 29 years old in good health.

The J gene is TRBJ2-5, the V gene TRBV4-2; TRBD2 agrees at 11 bases. From germline, CDR1 is LGHNA and CDR2 YNFKEQ. The CDR3 is made up of 16 amino acids. After removal of 0 bases from V and 1 base from J, the junction contained 1 base not matched to a gene. The DNA for the CDR3 is TGTGCCAGCAGCCAAGAACTAGCGGGGGCCCAAGAGACCCAGTACTTC. It is translated as CASSQELAGAQETQYF.

The rearrangement joins TRBV7-2 to TRBJ1-2, with 9 bases aligning to TRBD1. The germline CDR1 and CDR2 sequences are SGHTA and FQGNSA. Trimming removed 3 bases from V and 7 bases from J; junction bases left unmatched: 6. The CDR3 length is 14 residues. CDR3 amino acids: CASSFTGGAFGYTF. The CDR3 DNA follows: TGTGCCAGCAGCTTTACAGGGGGCGCGTTTGGCTACACCTTC. Together with reference TRBV7-2 and TRBJ1-2, the CDR3 gives the full variable domain: GAGVSQSPSNKVTEKGKDVELRCDPISGHTALYWYRQSLGQGLEFLIYFQGNSAPDKSGLPSDRFSAERTGGSVSTLTIQRTQQEDSAVYLCASSFTGGAFGYTFGSGTRLTVV.

V gene TRBV14 combines with J gene TRBJ2-3, with 8 bases that match TRBD2. This CDR3 is built from 16 residues. The germline CDR1 and CDR2 sequences are SGHDN and FVKESK. J was trimmed by 3 bases and V by 3 bases; bases with no gene match: 8. The DNA for the CDR3 is TGTGCCAGCAGCCAGGGCAGGACTAGCCTTACAGATACGCAGTATTTT. As protein: CASSQGRTSLTDTQYF.

CDR3 sequence (DNA): TGTGCCAGCAGTTTTGGCGGGGGGGACTATGGCTACACCTTC. Translation: CASSFGGGDYGYTF. This chain joins TRBV27 and TRBJ1-2; TRBD1 is a possible D gene (5 bases). Trimming removed 3 bases from V and 3 bases from J, with 11 bases in between. This CDR3 comprises 14 residues. Germline assignment: CDR1 MNHEY and CDR2 SMNVEV (reference sequence).

Remarks on this clone: Other nucleotide sequences in the sample specify the same CDR3. V is TRBV5-6 and J is TRBJ2-7; the match to TRBD1 covers 10 bases. The CDR3 is made up of 15 amino acids. Germline V gene lookup returns CDR1 SGHDT and CDR2 YYEEEE. Trimming removed 4 bases from V and 0 bases from J; junction bases left unmatched: 4. The CDR3 nucleotides are TGTGCCAGCAGCCCCGGGACAGGGGTCTCCTACGAGCAGTACTTC. This encodes CASSPGTGVSYEQYF.

This clone was counted a single time. V is TRBV5-4 and J is TRBJ2-7; the D call may be TRBD1 or TRBD2 (7 bases each). Germline V lookup: CDR1 SGHNT, CDR2 YYREEE (reference sequence). V lost 4 bases and J 2 bases, leaving 19 bases between the germline ends. The CDR3 loop spans 16 amino acids. The CDR3 DNA is TGTGCCAGCAGCCAGGGAGGGGGACAGCTAACCTACGAGCAGTACTTC. Protein: CASSQGGGQLTYEQYF.

This chain uses TRBV14 with TRBJ1-4, with 8 bases identical to TRBD1. J gave up 5 bases and V 4 bases, and 6 bases lay outside the gene matches. The CDR3 contains 15 residues. Germline CDR1 and CDR2: SGHDN and FVKESK. The CDR3 DNA is TGTGCCAGCAGCCCTCGGACAGGGCCGAATGAAAAACTGTTTTTT. Residues: CASSPRTGPNEKLFF.

V gene TRBV10-3 combines with J gene TRBJ2-5, with TRBD2 matching 10 bases. J was trimmed by 5 bases and V by 3 bases; bases with no gene match: 21. This CDR3 region has 20 residues. Germline loops: CDR1 ENHRY, CDR2 SYGVKD. The CDR3 region is CAISDIVGTSARESGETQYF. In DNA, the CDR3 is TGTGCCATCAGTGACATAGTCGGGACTAGCGCTAGGGAGAGTGGGGAGACCCAGTACTTC.

The CDR3 spells CASGKPGGGLGTQYF. The CDR3 DNA reads TGTGCCAGCGGGAAACCGGGCGGTGGGTTAGGGACCCAGTACTTC. The J gene is TRBJ2-5, the V gene TRBV28; D not certain. There are 15 residues in the CDR3. Germline CDR1 reads MDHEN; CDR2 reads SYDVKM. Trimming took 8 bases from V and 7 from J, leaving 23 bases between them. The variable domain in full, completed from reference TRBV28 and TRBJ2-5, reads DVKVTQSSRYLVKRTGEKVFLECVQDMDHENMFWYRQDPGLGLRLIYFSYDVKMKEKGDIPEGYSVSREKKERFSLILESASTNQTSMYLCASGKPGGGLGTQYFGPGTRLLVL.

The chain links TRBV9 to TRBJ2-2; 12 bases line up with TRBD2. The CDR3 has 16 amino acids. With 4 bases clipped from V and 7 bases from J, the junction kept 8 bases outside the gene matches. Germline V CDR1 and CDR2: SGDLS, YYNGEE. The CDR3 sequence: CASSSRLAGVVGELFF. The CDR3 nucleotides are TGTGCCAGCAGCTCTCGACTAGCGGGAGTGGTCGGGGAGCTGTTTTTT.

Of note for this clone: Within the sample, other DNA sequences also encode this same CDR3. V and J are TRBV30 and TRBJ2-7; D call uncertain. The V end lost 5 bases, the J end lost 0 bases, and 5 bases lay between the germline ends. The CDR3 covers 11 residues. CDR1 GTSNPN and CDR2 SVGIG come from the germline V gene (reference sequence). CDR3 region: CAWGPSYEQYF. CDR3 nucleotides: TGTGCCTGGGGGCCCTCCTACGAGCAGTACTTC.

The count of this clone is one. V gene TRBV19 combines with J gene TRBJ1-5; D unresolved. Germline CDR1 reads LNHDA; CDR2 reads SQIVND (reference sequence). The V end lost 3 bases, the J end lost 0 bases, and 6 bases lay between the germline ends. The CDR3 contains 14 residues. DNA for the CDR3: TGTGCCAGTAGTATGTCGCATAGCAATCAGCCCCAGCATTTT. Translating gives CASSMSHSNQPQHF. Combining the CDR3 with reference TRBV19 and TRBJ1-5 gives the whole variable domain DGGITQSPKYLFRKEGQNVTLSCEQNLNHDAMYWYRQDPGQGLRLIYYSQIVNDFQKGDIAEGYSVSREKKESFPLTVTSAQKNPTAFYLCASSMSHSNQPQHFGDGTRLSIL.

The V call is TRBV29-1, the J call TRBJ2-4, with no clear D. Looked up from germline, CDR1 is SQVTM and CDR2 is ANQGSEA. Trimming took off 6 bases at V and 0 bases at J, with 9 bases between the two ends. The CDR3 is 13 residues long. The CDR3 region has the DNA TGCAGCGTGAAGTACCTAGCCAAAAACATTCAGTACTTC. It translates to CSVKYLAKNIQYF.

The chain couples TRBV5-4 to TRBJ2-2; TRBD1 might be the D (6 bases). Germline CDR1 is SGHNT and CDR2 is YYREEE (reference sequence). Trimming left V 4 bases short and J 4 bases short, with 11 bases between. There are 14 residues in the CDR3. CDR3 sequence: CASSPRGVTGELFF. CDR3 DNA sequence: TGTGCCAGCAGCCCCAGGGGCGTCACCGGGGAGCTGTTTTTT.

This chain joins TRBV10-3 and TRBJ2-7, with no clear D. This CDR3 is built from 13 residues. V lost 7 bases and J lost 3, with 13 bases in between. In germline, CDR1 is ENHRY, CDR2 SYGVKD. The CDR3 sequence: CAITGPLDYEQYF. DNA of the CDR3: TGTGCCATCACCGGGCCGTTAGACTACGAGCAGTACTTC.

The V gene is TRBV2, the J gene TRBJ2-3, with a tentative D call TRBD2 (5 bases). CDR3 length: 14 residues. Germline CDR1 and CDR2: SNHLY and FYNNEI. V was shortened by 5 bases and J by 2 bases, with 11 bases between the two germline ends. In DNA form, the CDR3 reads TGTGCCAGCAGTTTCCAGCGGTCCACAGATACGCAGTATTTT. Its translation is CASSFQRSTDTQYF.

The gene calls are TRBV25-1 and TRBJ2-7, with D possibly TRBD2 on 5 matching bases. The ends were cut back, 3 bases at V and 6 bases at J, with 15 bases in the middle. The CDR3 has 14 amino acids. Germline V gives CDR1 MGHDK, CDR2 SYGVNS. CDR3 loop: CASSEFGLAAEQYF. In DNA form, the CDR3 reads TGTGCCAGCAGTGAGTTCGGGCTAGCTGCCGAGCAGTACTTC.

The chain carries TRBV2 and TRBJ2-5; D not certain. Germline CDR1 reads SNHLY; CDR2 reads FYNNEI. Trimming cost V 0 bases and J 1 base, with 12 bases left between them. The length of the CDR3 is 16 residues. The DNA of the CDR3 is TGTGCCAGCAGTGAAGCGGCGGATATAGTCCAAGAGACCCAGTACTTC. Its translation is CASSEAADIVQETQYF.

This clone was seen once. The chain has TRBV5-1 and TRBJ2-2; 8 nucleotides line up with TRBD1. This CDR3 contains 15 residues. In germline, CDR1 is SGHRS, CDR2 YFSETQ. Trimming took 4 bases from V and 3 from J; bases not matched to a gene: 5. In DNA form, the CDR3 reads TGCGCCAGCAGCCAGTCGACAGGGGACACCGGGGAGCTGTTTTTT. This gives the protein CASSQSTGDTGELFF.

The chain carries TRBV7-9 and TRBJ2-2, with no clear D. Trimming removed 3 bases from V and 0 bases from J, with 5 bases in between. CDR3 length: 14 residues. Germline V gives CDR1 SEHNR, CDR2 FQNEAQ (reference sequence). As DNA, the CDR3 is TGTGCCAGCAGCTTTCGGCCGAACACCGGGGAGCTGTTTTTT. It encodes CASSFRPNTGELFF. The full variable domain, its missing parts supplied by reference TRBV7-9 and TRBJ2-2, is DTGVSQNPRHKITKRGQNVTFRCDPISEHNRLYWYRQTLGQGPEFLTYFQNEAQLEKSRLLSDRFSAERPKGSFSTLEIQRTEQGDSAMYLCASSFRPNTGELFFGEGSRLTVL.

With respect to this clone: This sample also contains other DNA sequences that code for the same CDR3. The rearrangement joins TRBV5-1 to TRBJ1-6; TRBD1 matches at 7 bases. V lost 2 bases to trimming and J lost 7 bases; unmatched junction nucleotides: 3. The CDR3 contains 14 residues. Germline V CDR1 and CDR2: SGHRS, YFSETQ. This CDR3 reads CASSLRDSNSPLHF. The CDR3, as DNA: TGCGCCAGCAGCTTAAGGGACAGCAATTCACCCCTCCACTTT.

In its sample, this clone was seen a few times. V is TRBV10-1 and J is TRBJ2-7; D possibly uses TRBD1 or TRBD2 (5 bases each). The CDR3 is 12 residues long. Germline V gene sequence: CDR1 WNHNN, CDR2 SYGVQD (reference sequence). The CDR3 region is CPRGATSYEQYF. CDR3 coding DNA: TGCCCGAGAGGGGCGACATCCTACGAGCAGTACTTC.